These 13 T cell receptor beta chains came from one sample sequenced in a study of shared clonotypes between healthy human individuals (dated by TCRdb to about 2020). Libraries were prepared through the immunoSEQ multiplex PCR assay. TCRdb obtained this table from immuneACCESS and retained in-frame rearrangements with V and J assigned. These tables miss some clones; where compared with another copy, unresolved V genes account for less than half of the shortfall, and the remainder is unexplained. For this sample there are roughly 1,100,000 clones; around 76% appear just once. In total, the top ten clones hold less than 1.5% of the sample. Sequenced: memory CD4+ T cells sorted from blood. The cell subset or site tag for this specimen amounts to: CD45RA-negative fraction. These receptors originate from a man aged 18 to 35 in good health.

This clone showed up just once. V usage is TRBV19 and J usage is TRBJ1-4; D is perhaps TRBD1 (6 bases). CDR1 and CDR2 (germline): LNHDA, SQIVND (reference sequence). This CDR3 comprises 13 residues. V was clipped by 4 bases and J by 8 bases, with 11 bases between them. CDR3 bases: TGTGCCAGTAGTACACAGGGTTTGGAAAAACTGTTTTTT. Translating gives CASSTQGLEKLFF.

The chain links TRBV19 to TRBJ2-2; 9 nucleotides align to TRBD1. The CDR3 is 16 amino acids. Trimming removed 6 bases from V and 7 bases from J; junction bases left unmatched: 12. The germline V gene encodes CDR1 LNHDA and CDR2 SQIVND (reference sequence). The CDR3 coding sequence is TGTGCCAGTAGCCCGGACAGGGGAGGTAATAGCGGGGAGCTGTTTTTT. Encoded protein: CASSPDRGGNSGELFF.

A remark on this clone: Given a much more abundant clone one base away, this may be a read error. This rearrangement joins TRBV9 to TRBJ2-2, with D unclear. The V end lost 5 bases, the J end lost 1 base, and 3 bases lay between the germline ends. Germline CDR1 SGDLS, CDR2 YYNGEE. This CDR3 is 12 amino acids long. The CDR3 bases are TGTGCCAGCAGAAAGAACACCGGGGAGCTGTTTTTT. This sequence encodes CASRKNTGELFF.

The V call is TRBV7-9, the J call TRBJ2-2, with 10 positions matching TRBD2. V shed 8 bases and J 6 bases; nucleotides not matched to a gene: 6. Germline V gene lookup returns CDR1 SEHNR and CDR2 FQNEAQ (reference sequence). This CDR3 has 14 residues. CDR3 bases: TGTGCCAGCCAACGAGCGGGAGGGCCCGGGGAGCTGTTTTTT. This codes for CASQRAGGPGELFF. Full variable domain (remainder filled in from reference TRBV7-9 and TRBJ2-2): DTGVSQNPRHKITKRGQNVTFRCDPISEHNRLYWYRQTLGQGPEFLTYFQNEAQLEKSRLLSDRFSAERPKGSFSTLEIQRTEQGDSAMYLCASQRAGGPGELFFGEGSRLTVL.

This clone was seen a single time. The chain combines TRBV30 with TRBJ2-1; D possibly corresponds to TRBD2 (6 bases). In germline, CDR1 is GTSNPN, CDR2 SVGIG (reference sequence). V was shortened by 0 bases and J by 3 bases, with 12 bases between the two germline ends. This CDR3 is built from 15 residues. The CDR3 nucleotides read TGTGCCTGGAGTGTATCACGGGGGATCTACAATGAGCAGTTCTTC. As protein: CAWSVSRGIYNEQFF.

This clone was seen a single time. The chain is built from TRBV7-3 and TRBJ2-5; D unresolved. The V gene's germline CDR1 is SGHTA and CDR2 FQGTGA. The CDR3 length is 15 residues. Between the trimmed V and J ends, which lost 0 bases and 2 bases, there was a span of 10 bases. CDR3 nucleotides: TGTGCCAGCAGCTTAACCATCGGTAGGCAAGAGACCCAGTACTTC. Its protein is CASSLTIGRQETQYF.

V usage is TRBV30 and J usage is TRBJ2-7; 7 positions match TRBD1. The germline V gene encodes CDR1 GTSNPN and CDR2 SVGIG (reference sequence). CDR3 length equals 14 residues. V dropped 0 bases and J dropped 5; count of bases not matched to a gene: 7. CDR3 residues: CAWSVQGWVDEQYF. CDR3 in DNA: TGTGCCTGGAGTGTACAGGGGTGGGTTGACGAGCAGTACTTC.

J is TRBJ2-1 and V is TRBV30; D ambiguous. V was trimmed by 2 bases and J by 5 bases, leaving 16 bases between them. This CDR3 is 15 amino acids long. Germline V gives CDR1 GTSNPN, CDR2 SVGIG (reference sequence). The CDR3 DNA reads TGTGCCTGGAGTCCGCCCGTCGGGCGCCACAATGAGCAGTTCTTC. This codes for CAWSPPVGRHNEQFF.

The chain recombines TRBV18 with TRBJ2-6, with D perhaps matching TRBD1 (5 bases). Germline-derived CDR1 and CDR2 are KGHSH and LQKENI. The CDR3 contains 17 residues. With 0 bases removed from V and 2 bases from J, the gap between germline ends came to 11 bases. The CDR3 reads CASSPPSGKPGANVLTF. For the CDR3, the DNA is TGTGCCAGCTCACCACCTTCAGGGAAACCTGGGGCCAACGTCCTGACTTTC.

The V call is TRBV9, the J call TRBJ2-1; 9 nucleotides agree with TRBD1. The CDR3 runs to 15 residues. The germline V gene has CDR1 SGDLS and CDR2 YYNGEE. The V gene end was trimmed by 4 bases and the J gene end by 6 bases; junction bases not matched to a gene: 8. CDR3 nucleotide sequence: TGTGCCAGCAGCAACCGGGACAGGGAACCCAATGAGCAGTTCTTC. Amino acid sequence: CASSNRDREPNEQFF.

This clone was counted once. The junction shows a germline mismatch at one end, possibly a read error. V is TRBV11-2 and J is TRBJ2-5, with 9 nucleotides matching TRBD1. The germline CDR1 and CDR2 sequences are SGHAT and FQNNGV. This CDR3 is 12 amino acids long. CDR3: CASSFNRDRENF. The CDR3 DNA is TGTGCCAGCAGCTTCAACCGGGACAGGGAGAACTTC.

Comment on this clone: Distinct nucleotide sequences in the sample also encode this CDR3. The chain couples TRBV5-1 to TRBJ1-2; D remains ambiguous. CDR3 length: 13 amino acids. In germline, CDR1 is SGHRS, CDR2 YFSETQ. The V and J ends lost 0 bases and 7 bases respectively, with 10 bases between them. In DNA form, the CDR3 reads TGCGCCAGCAGCTTGGTTCAAGACGGTGGCTACACCTTC. Translated, it gives CASSLVQDGGYTF.

The gene calls are TRBV30 and TRBJ2-7; the D is unclear. V lost 1 base, J lost 12 bases, and 13 bases lay in between. The CDR3 covers 11 residues. CDR1 is GTSNPN and CDR2 is SVGIG in the germline V gene (reference sequence). The CDR3 DNA is TGTGCCTGGAGTGATGGTCGACGGAGGTACTTC. It translates to CAWSDGRRRYF.